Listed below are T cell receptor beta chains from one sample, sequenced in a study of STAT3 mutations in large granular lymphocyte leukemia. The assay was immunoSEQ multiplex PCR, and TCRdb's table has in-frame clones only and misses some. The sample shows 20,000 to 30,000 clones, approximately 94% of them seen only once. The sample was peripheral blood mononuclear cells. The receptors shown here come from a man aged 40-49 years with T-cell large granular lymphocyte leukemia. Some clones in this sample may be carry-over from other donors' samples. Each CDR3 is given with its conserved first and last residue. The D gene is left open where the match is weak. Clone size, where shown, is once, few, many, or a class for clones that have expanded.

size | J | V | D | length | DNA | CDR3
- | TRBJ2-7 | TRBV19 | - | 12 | TGTGCCAGTAGTCCGCTAACCTACGAGCAGTACTTC | CASSPLTYEQYF
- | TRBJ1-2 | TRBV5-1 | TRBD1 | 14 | TGCGCCAGCAGCTTGGCAGCGGGACAGGAAGACTACACCTTC | CASSLAAGQEDYTF
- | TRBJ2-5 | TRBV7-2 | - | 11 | TGTGCCAGCAGCTTTTATGAGACCCAGTACTTC | CASSFYETQYF
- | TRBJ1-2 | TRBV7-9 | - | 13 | TGTGCCAGCAGCTTTTCAGGGGTTAACGGCTACACCTTC | CASSFSGVNGYTF
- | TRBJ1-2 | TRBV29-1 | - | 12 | TGCAGCGTTGAAGGGATAGGGAGTGGCTACACCTTC | CSVEGIGSGYTF
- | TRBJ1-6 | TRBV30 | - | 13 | TGTGCCTGGAGTCTCCCCGGGAATTCACCCCTCCACTTT | CAWSLPGNSPLHF
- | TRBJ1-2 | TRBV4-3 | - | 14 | TGCGCCAGCAGCCCGCTGGCAGAGGGAATCGGCTACACCTTC | CASSPLAEGIGYTF
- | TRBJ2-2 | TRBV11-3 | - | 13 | TGTGCCAGCAGCGCACAGGGCACCGGGGAGCTGTTTTTT | CASSAQGTGELFF
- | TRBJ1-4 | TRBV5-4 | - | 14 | TGTGCCAGCAGCTTAGTGTTCGGACAGGAAAAACTGTTTTTT | CASSLVFGQEKLFF
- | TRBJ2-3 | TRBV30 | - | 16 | TGTGCCTGGAGTGTACCGCACGCCCTCGGCACAGATACGCAGTATTTT | CAWSVPHALGTDTQYF
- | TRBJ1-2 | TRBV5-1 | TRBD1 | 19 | TGCGCCAGCAGCTTGGGGCGCCGGGACAGGGCCTTTCCTTACTATGGCTACACCTTC | CASSLGRRDRAFPYYGYTF
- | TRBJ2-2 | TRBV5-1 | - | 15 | TGCGCCAGCAGCTTGGGCCAGGGAGGCACCGGGGAGCTGTTTTTT | CASSLGQGGTGELFF
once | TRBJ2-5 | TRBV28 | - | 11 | TGTGCCAGCAGTCAGGAAGAGACCCAGTACTTC | CASSQEETQYF
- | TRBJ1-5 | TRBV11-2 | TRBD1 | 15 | TGTGCCAGCAGCGCCCGGACAGGCAGCAATCAGCCCCAGCATTTT | CASSARTGSNQPQHF
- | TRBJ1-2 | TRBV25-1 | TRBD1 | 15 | TGTGCCAGCAGTGAATCAGACAGGGGAGGCTATGGCTACACCTTC | CASSESDRGGYGYTF
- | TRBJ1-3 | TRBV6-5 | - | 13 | TGTGCCAGCAGTCCCGAGGGCCGTAACACCATATATTTT | CASSPEGRNTIYF
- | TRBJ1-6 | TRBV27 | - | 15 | TGTGCCAGCAGTTTGCAGGACAGTCCCATCTCACCCCTCCACTTT | CASSLQDSPISPLHF
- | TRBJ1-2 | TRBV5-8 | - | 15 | TGTGCCAGCAGCTACAGACTCCTGCTCAACTATGGCTACACCTTC | CASSYRLLLNYGYTF
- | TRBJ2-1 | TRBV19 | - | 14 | TGTGCCAGTAGGGGATACACGACCTACAATGAGCAGTTCTTC | CASRGYTTYNEQFF
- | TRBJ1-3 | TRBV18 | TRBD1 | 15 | TGTGCCAGCTCACCACCGACAGGGCGAGGAAACACCATATATTTT | CASSPPTGRGNTIYF
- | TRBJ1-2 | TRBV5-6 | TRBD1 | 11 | TGTGCCAGCAGCACAGGGGTTGGCTACACCTTC | CASSTGVGYTF
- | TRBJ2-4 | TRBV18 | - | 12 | TGTGCCAGCTCACCACAAGGAGACATTCAGTACTTC | CASSPQGDIQYF
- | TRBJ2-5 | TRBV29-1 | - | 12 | TGCAGCGTTGAGGCCGGGGTGGAGACCCAGTACTTC | CSVEAGVETQYF
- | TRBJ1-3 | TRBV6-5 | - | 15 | TGTGCCAGCAGTTACTCACAGGGAACTGGAAACACCATATATTTT | CASSYSQGTGNTIYF
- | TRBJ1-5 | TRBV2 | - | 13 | TGTGCCAGCAGTGAAGCCCCGAACCAGCCCCAGCATTTT | CASSEAPNQPQHF
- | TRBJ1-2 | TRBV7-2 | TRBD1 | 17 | TGTGCCAGCAGCTTAGGAGCGACAGGGAGAATGGGGTATGGCTACACCTTC | CASSLGATGRMGYGYTF
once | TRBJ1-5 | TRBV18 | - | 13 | TGTGCCAGCTCGCCCTCCGGGGGTCAGCCCCAGCATTTT | CASSPSGGQPQHF
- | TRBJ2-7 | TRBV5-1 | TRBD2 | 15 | TGCGCCAGCAGCTTGGGTGCGGGGGGGCCTCGCGAGCAGTACTTC | CASSLGAGGPREQYF
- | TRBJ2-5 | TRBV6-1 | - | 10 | TGTGCCAGCAATCGGGAGACCCAGTACTTC | CASNRETQYF
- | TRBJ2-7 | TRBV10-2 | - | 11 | TGCGCCAGCAGTGAGTTTAGGGAGCAGTACTTC | CASSEFREQYF
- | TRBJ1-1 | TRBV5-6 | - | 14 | TGTGCCAGCAGCGGACTAACAGCGAACACTGAAGCTTTCTTT | CASSGLTANTEAFF
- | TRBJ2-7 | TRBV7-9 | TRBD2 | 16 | TGTGCCAGCATCGGGGGGGGGCCCCTTGACCCCTACGAGCAGTACTTC | CASIGGGPLDPYEQYF
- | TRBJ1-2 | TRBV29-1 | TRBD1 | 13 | TGCAGCACCGACACAGGGGGTGGCTATGGCTACACCTTC | CSTDTGGGYGYTF
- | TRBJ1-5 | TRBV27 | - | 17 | TGTGCCAGCAGTTCTAAAGTGGGGGCCCTCCTCAATCAGCCCCAGCATTTT | CASSSKVGALLNQPQHF
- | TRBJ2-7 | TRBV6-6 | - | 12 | TGTGCCAGCAGAACAGGGATGTACGAGCAGTACTTC | CASRTGMYEQYF
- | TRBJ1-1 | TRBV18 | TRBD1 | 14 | TGTGCCAGCTCACGACAGGGTATAGACACTGAAGCTTTCTTT | CASSRQGIDTEAFF
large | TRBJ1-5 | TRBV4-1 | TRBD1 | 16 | TGCGCCAGCAGCCAGGGGACAGAACATAGCAATCAGCCCCAGCATTTT | CASSQGTEHSNQPQHF
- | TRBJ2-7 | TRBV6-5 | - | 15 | TGTGCCAGCAGTTACGCTGCTGCTACTTCCTACGAGCAGTACTTC | CASSYAAATSYEQYF
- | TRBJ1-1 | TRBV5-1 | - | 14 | TGCGCCAGCAGCTTGGACGGAATGAACACTGAAGCTTTCTTT | CASSLDGMNTEAFF
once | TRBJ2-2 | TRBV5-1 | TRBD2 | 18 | TGCGCCAGCAGCTTGGGACTAGCGGGGTTCGGGAACACCGGGGAGCTGTTTTTT | CASSLGLAGFGNTGELFF
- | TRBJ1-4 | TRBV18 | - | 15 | TGTGCCAGCTCACAGCACGTGGGTCAAAATGAAAAACTGTTTTTT | CASSQHVGQNEKLFF
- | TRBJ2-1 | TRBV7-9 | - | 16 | TGTGCCAGCAGCTTAGCGGGGGGTCTTCGGTACAATGAGCAGTTCTTC | CASSLAGGLRYNEQFF
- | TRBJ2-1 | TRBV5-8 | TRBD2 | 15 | TGTGCCAGCAGCTTGGCTAGCGGCTCCTACAATGAGCAGTTCTTC | CASSLASGSYNEQFF
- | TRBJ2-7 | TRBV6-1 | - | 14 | TGTGCCAGCAGTGCCCAGACGGGCTCCTACGAGCAGTACTTC | CASSAQTGSYEQYF
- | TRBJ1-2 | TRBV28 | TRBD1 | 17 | TGTGCCAGCACCACTCCGAGCGAGGGGGCTAGGAACTATGGCTACACCTTC | CASTTPSEGARNYGYTF
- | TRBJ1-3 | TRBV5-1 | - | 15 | TGCGCCAGCAGCATTAACTATACCCCTGGAAACACCATATATTTT | CASSINYTPGNTIYF
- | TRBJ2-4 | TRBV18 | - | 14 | TGTGCCAGCTCGTTCGACCGAGCCAAAAACATTCAGTACTTC | CASSFDRAKNIQYF